Each of the 10 T cell receptor beta chains below was sequenced from the same sample in a study of CD8 T cells in ankylosing spondylitis. What these receptors recognize is not known. Overall study results and limits: Apparently characteristic of ankylosing spondylitis blood was a TCR beta motif (under ten highly homologous variants).

One entry per CDR3 protein results from TCRdb running MiXCR on the 5' RACE reads. In the table there are a few hundred thousand distinct CDR3 sequences, 6% to 8.5% of which are singletons. Sequencing was done on a sample of blood, either unsorted or a sorted T cell fraction (not recorded which). The receptors here all came from a male donor with ankylosing spondylitis.

This clonotype was picked up many times. The CDR3 nucleotides read TGTGCCAGCAGCCCCTCCGGTGCAACTAATGAAAAACTGTTTTTT. The encoded protein is CASSPSGATNEKLFF. The V gene is TRBV7-8, the J gene TRBJ1-4, with D uncertain. CDR3 size: 15 residues. With 5 bases removed from V and 0 bases from J, the gap between germline ends came to 10 bases. Looked up from germline, CDR1 is SGHVS and CDR2 is FQNEAQ. Full variable domain (missing parts from reference TRBV7-8 and TRBJ1-4): GAGVSQSPRYKVAKRGQDVALRCDPISGHVSLFWYQQALGQGPEFLTYFQNEAQLDKSGLPSDRFFAERPEGSVSTLKIQRTQQEDSAVYLCASSPSGATNEKLFFGSGTQLSVL.

This clonotype was observed at least ten times. This chain joins TRBV29-1 and TRBJ1-2; D remains ambiguous. Trimming stripped 4 bases from V and 4 bases from J, with 7 bases between. Germline CDR1 is SQVTM and CDR2 is ANQGSEA. This CDR3 contains 11 residues. The CDR3 spells CSVVGSYGYTF. The CDR3 nucleotides are TGCAGCGTTGTAGGAAGCTATGGCTACACCTTC.

This clonotype was counted many times. The V gene is TRBV7-2, the J gene TRBJ2-7; 8 positions agree with TRBD2. The CDR3 contains 16 residues. Germline CDR1 and CDR2: SGHTA and FQGNSA. V lost 5 bases, J lost 6 bases, and 15 bases stayed unmatched. CDR3 nucleotides: TGTGCCAGCAGCCCCCGGCTCCCGGGACTAGAAGTCGAGCAGTACTTC. Its protein product is CASSPRLPGLEVEQYF.

There are many counts of this clonotype. The chain links TRBV7-9 to TRBJ2-5; 8 nucleotides agree with TRBD2. CDR1 is SEHNR and CDR2 is FQNEAQ in the germline V gene (reference sequence). The junction had 4 bases not matched to a gene; V was cut back by 4 bases and J by 0 bases. The CDR3 loop spans 15 amino acids. CDR3 loop: CASSSLLADQETQYF. The CDR3 nucleotides read TGTGCCAGCAGCTCACTACTAGCGGACCAAGAGACCCAGTACTTC. Together with reference TRBV7-9 and TRBJ2-5, the CDR3 gives the full variable domain: DTGVSQNPRHKITKRGQNVTFRCDPISEHNRLYWYRQTLGQGPEFLTYFQNEAQLEKSRLLSDRFSAERPKGSFSTLEIQRTEQGDSAMYLCASSSLLADQETQYFGPGTRLLVL.

This clonotype appeared many times. The gene calls are TRBV4-2 and TRBJ1-3; D is uncertain. The CDR3 runs to 15 residues. Germline assignment: CDR1 LGHNA and CDR2 YNFKEQ. V was cut by 2 bases and J by 4 bases, with 12 bases left in between. CDR3: CASSQTRSRGNTIYF. CDR3 nucleotides: TGTGCCAGCAGCCAAACCAGGTCCAGGGGAAACACCATATATTTT.

This clonotype has ten or more counts. The CDR3 DNA reads TGTGCCAGCAGTTTAAATTGGGAAAACACTGAAGCTTTCTTT. Encoded protein: CASSLNWENTEAFF. This rearrangement joins TRBV28 to TRBJ1-1; D is undetermined. Germline V gene data show CDR1 as MDHEN and CDR2 as SYDVKM. Trimming took 2 bases from V and 2 from J, leaving 9 bases between them. The CDR3 is 14 amino acids. Filled out from reference TRBV28 and TRBJ1-1, the complete variable domain reads DVKVTQSSRYLVKRTGEKVFLECVQDMDHENMFWYRQDPGLGLRLIYFSYDVKMKEKGDIPEGYSVSREKKERFSLILESASTNQTSMYLCASSLNWENTEAFFGQGTRLTVV.

This clonotype was detected ten times or more. The chain employs TRBV4-3 and TRBJ1-1; no firm D call. This CDR3 is 15 amino acids long. Between the trimmed V and J ends, which lost 0 bases and 3 bases, there was a span of 11 bases. Germline V CDR1 and CDR2: LGHNA, YSLEER. CDR3 residues: CASSQDQEVDTEAFF. The CDR3, as DNA: TGCGCCAGCAGCCAAGATCAGGAAGTCGACACTGAAGCTTTCTTT.

The chain joins TRBV5-1 to TRBJ2-3; a possible D gene is TRBD2 (5 bases). V lost 0 bases, J lost 3 bases, and 14 bases lay in between. This CDR3 comprises 16 residues. Per the germline V gene, CDR1 is SGHRS and CDR2 is YFSETQ. The CDR3 coding sequence is TGCGCCAGCAGCTTGGGCGCGAGGGTGCCGACAGATACGCAGTATTTT. This encodes CASSLGARVPTDTQYF.

The chain links TRBV9 to TRBJ2-1; the D gene could be TRBD1 or TRBD2 (5 bases each). Germline V lookup: CDR1 SGDLS, CDR2 YYNGEE. There are 18 residues in the CDR3. Trimming removed 2 bases at V and 0 bases at J, with 18 bases between. CDR3 amino acids: CASSVTRDGRSSYNEQFF. CDR3 in DNA: TGTGCCAGCAGCGTCACGAGGGACGGCAGAAGCTCCTACAATGAGCAGTTCTTC.

This clonotype was counted ten times or more. One end of the junction varies from germline; a read error may be responsible. The chain carries TRBV10-2 and TRBJ2-7, with a tentative D call TRBD2 (5 bases). CDR3 length: 11 residues. The germline V gene encodes CDR1 WSHSY and CDR2 SAAADI. CDR3 sequence reads: CATSGGYEQYF. CDR3 coding DNA: TGCGCCACCAGTGGAGGCTACGAGCAGTACTTC.